Listed here is a single T cell receptor (beta chain). These data originate in a study of cytomegalovirus exposure and HLA in healthy donors. The CDR3 spans 12 residues. The V end was cut by 10 bases, the J end by 0 bases, with 8 bases between. Germline V gives CDR1 SNHLY, CDR2 FYNNEI. PCR employed 60 Vbeta and 13 Jbeta primers. Profiling relied on immunoSEQ multiplex PCR, and the TCRdb table lists in-frame clones only, not all of them. The repertoire table contains approximately 27,000 clones. The sequence derives from a man in his thirties or forties in good health and CMV-seronegative. The sequenced material came from PBMCs. The J gene is TRBJ2-3, the V gene TRBV2, with D possibly TRBD2 on 5 matching bases. Written as DNA, the CDR3 is TGTGCCACCCGGGGAAGCACAGATACGCAGTATTTT. Amino acids: CATRGSTDTQYF.